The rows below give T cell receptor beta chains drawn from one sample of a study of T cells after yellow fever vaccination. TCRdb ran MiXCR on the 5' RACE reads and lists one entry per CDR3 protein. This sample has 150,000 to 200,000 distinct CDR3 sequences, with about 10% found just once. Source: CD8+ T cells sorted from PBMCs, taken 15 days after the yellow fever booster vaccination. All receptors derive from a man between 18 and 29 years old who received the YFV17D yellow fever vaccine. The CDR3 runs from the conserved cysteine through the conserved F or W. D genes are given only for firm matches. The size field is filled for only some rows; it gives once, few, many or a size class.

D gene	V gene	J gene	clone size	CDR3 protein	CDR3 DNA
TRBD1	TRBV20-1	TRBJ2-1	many	CSAWDSGYEQFF	TGCAGTGCTTGGGACAGTGGATATGAGCAGTTCTTC
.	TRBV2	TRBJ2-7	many	CASSEFGTADSPYEQYF	TGTGCCAGCAGTGAATTCGGAACAGCTGACTCTCCATACGAGCAGTACTTC
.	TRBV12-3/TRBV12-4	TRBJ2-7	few	CASSSRGRKSSYEQYF	TGTGCCAGCAGTTCCCGGGGACGGAAATCCTCCTACGAGCAGTACTTC
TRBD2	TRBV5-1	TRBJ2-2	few	CASSSGTSSAGELFF	TGCGCCAGCAGCTCCGGGACTAGCTCCGCCGGGGAGCTGTTTTTT
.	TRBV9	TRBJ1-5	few	CASSVQGGRNQPQHF	TGTGCCAGCAGCGTACAGGGAGGACGCAATCAGCCCCAGCATTTT
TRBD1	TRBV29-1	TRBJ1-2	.	CSVDDRARGYTF	TGCAGCGTTGACGACAGGGCCCGTGGCTACACCTTC
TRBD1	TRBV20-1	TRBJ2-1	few	CSARTGASNEQFF	TGCAGTGCCCGGACAGGGGCCAGCAATGAGCAGTTCTTC
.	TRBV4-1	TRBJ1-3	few	CASSARGSGNTIYF	TGCGCCAGCAGCGCAAGGGGGTCTGGAAACACCATATATTTT
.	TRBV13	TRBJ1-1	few	CASSLLKVMETEAFF	TGTGCCAGCAGCTTACTGAAGGTTATGGAGACTGAAGCTTTCTTT
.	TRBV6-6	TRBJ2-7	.	CASSYSQAPYEQYF	TGTGCCAGCAGTTACTCGCAGGCCCCCTACGAGCAGTACTTC
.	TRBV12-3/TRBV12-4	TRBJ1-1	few	CASGGVATEAFF	TGTGCCAGCGGCGGGGTTGCCACTGAAGCTTTCTTT
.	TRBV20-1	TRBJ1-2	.	CSARDSGFGNYGYTF	TGCAGTGCTAGAGATTCCGGGTTCGGTAACTATGGCTACACCTTC
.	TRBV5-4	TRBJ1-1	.	CASSRVEDTEAFF	TGTGCCAGCAGCAGGGTGGAGGACACTGAAGCTTTCTTT
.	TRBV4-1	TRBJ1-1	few	CASSQGKGGIPGTTEAFF	TGCGCCAGCAGCCAAGGAAAGGGAGGGATTCCAGGTACCACTGAAGCTTTCTTT
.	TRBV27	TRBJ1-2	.	CASSLTDRYGYTF	TGTGCCAGCAGTTTAACAGACCGCTATGGCTACACCTTC
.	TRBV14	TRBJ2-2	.	CASSQVEPGELFF	TGTGCCAGCAGCCAAGTAGAGCCCGGGGAGCTGTTTTTT
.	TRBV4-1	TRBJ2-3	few	CASSQEAQGGDTQYF	TGCGCCAGCAGCCAAGAAGCTCAGGGAGGAGATACGCAGTATTTT
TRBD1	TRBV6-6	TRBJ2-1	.	CASRRGGLLDEQFF	TGTGCCAGCAGACGAGGGGGCCTACTCGATGAGCAGTTCTTC
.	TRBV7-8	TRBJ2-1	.	CASSLGVGYNEQFF	TGTGCCAGCAGCTTAGGAGTCGGATACAATGAGCAGTTCTTC
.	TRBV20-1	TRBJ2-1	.	CSPPKSNEQFF	TGCAGCCCGCCAAAGAGTAATGAGCAGTTCTTC
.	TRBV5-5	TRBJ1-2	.	CASSLGVAGYTF	TGTGCCAGCAGCTTGGGGGTTGCTGGCTACACCTTC
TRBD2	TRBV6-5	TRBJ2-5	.	CASSYQGLAGAQETQYF	TGTGCCAGCAGTTACCAGGGACTAGCGGGAGCCCAAGAGACCCAGTACTTC
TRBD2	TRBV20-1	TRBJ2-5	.	CSARAKLAGNSYQETQYF	TGCAGTGCCAGAGCTAAGCTAGCGGGGAACTCGTACCAAGAGACCCAGTACTTC
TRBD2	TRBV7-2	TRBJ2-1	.	CASSYTSGGPSSYNEQFF	TGTGCCAGCAGCTACACTAGCGGGGGACCGAGCTCCTACAATGAGCAGTTCTTC
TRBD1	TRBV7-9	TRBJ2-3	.	CASSADRGRTDTQYF	TGTGCCAGCAGCGCGGACAGGGGGCGCACAGATACGCAGTATTTT
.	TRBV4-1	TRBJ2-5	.	CASSQEGSLTSQETQYF	TGCGCCAGCAGCCAAGAGGGTTCTTTGACTAGTCAAGAGACCCAGTACTTC
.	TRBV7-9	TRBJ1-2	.	CASSLQNDPFGYTF	TGTGCCAGCAGCCTCCAGAACGACCCGTTTGGCTACACCTTC
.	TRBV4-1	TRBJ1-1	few	CASSHVTGGMNTEAFF	TGCGCCAGCAGCCACGTAACTGGGGGGATGAACACTGAAGCTTTCTTT